The 21 T cell receptor beta chains reported below all come from one sample, sequenced in a study of shared clonotypes between healthy human individuals. Profiled with immunoSEQ multiplex PCR; TCRdb holds only in-frame clones, not every one. This sample carries 600,000 to 800,000 clones, around 77% of them seen once, and the ten largest clones take around 1.8%. The source material was memory CD4+ T cells sorted from blood. Documented subset: CD45RA-negative fraction. The receptors shown here come from a woman aged 25 to 45 in good health.

This rearrangement joins TRBV5-1 to TRBJ2-2; the D is unclear. This CDR3 contains 14 residues. CDR1 and CDR2 from the germline V gene are SGHRS and YFSETQ. V was pared by 4 bases and J by 1 base, with 8 bases between. The CDR3 DNA sequence: TGCGCCAGCAGCCCGGACGGGAACACCGGGGAGCTGTTTTTT. As protein: CASSPDGNTGELFF.

This clone was detected a few times. This chain links TRBV7-6 with TRBJ2-7; D is possibly TRBD2 (6 bases). The germline CDR1 and CDR2 sequences are SGHVS and FNYEAQ. This CDR3 contains 15 residues. V lost 5 bases and J 1 base, leaving 15 bases between the germline ends. CDR3 sequence: CASSQASVSSYEQYF. In DNA, the CDR3 is TGTGCCAGCAGCCAGGCTAGCGTCTCGTCCTACGAGCAGTACTTC.

The chain has TRBV7-2 and TRBJ2-7; 8 bases line up with TRBD2. Per the germline V gene, CDR1 is SGHTA and CDR2 is FQGNSA. This CDR3 region has 14 residues. V shed 7 bases, J shed 2 bases, and the junction held 7 bases outside the gene matches. CDR3 protein: CASTSYGRAYEQYF. CDR3 in DNA: TGTGCCAGCACCAGCTACGGGAGGGCCTACGAGCAGTACTTC.

The rearrangement joins TRBV28 to TRBJ1-3; TRBD1 might be the D (6 bases). This CDR3 is 19 amino acids long. CDR1 and CDR2 from the germline V gene are MDHEN and SYDVKM. V shed 4 bases and J shed 7 bases, with 29 bases lying between them. The CDR3 DNA is TGTGCCAGCAGTTCACCGGGACAAGCTTTGGATGGGGGGTGGAACACCATATATTTT. Translation gives CASSSPGQALDGGWNTIYF.

The chain recombines TRBV7-9 with TRBJ2-1; tentative D call: TRBD2 (6 bases). Trimming took off 3 bases at V and 3 bases at J, with 12 bases between the two ends. The CDR3 sequence is 15 residues long. Germline CDR1 SEHNR, CDR2 FQNEAQ (reference sequence). The CDR3 loop is CASSLGSGNYNEQFF. The CDR3 coding sequence is TGTGCCAGCAGCTTGGGTAGCGGCAACTACAATGAGCAGTTCTTC.

J is TRBJ1-1 and V is TRBV7-2; maybe TRBD1 (6 bases). The germline CDR1 and CDR2 sequences are SGHTA and FQGNSA. The CDR3 spans 14 residues. V gave up 5 bases and J gave up 0 bases, with 10 bases separating them. The CDR3: CASSLTGMNTEAFF. The DNA of the CDR3 is TGTGCCAGCAGCCTAACAGGGATGAACACTGAAGCTTTCTTT.

CDR3 sequence: CASSTTAGNTEAFF. The CDR3 nucleotides read TGCGCCAGCAGCACGACAGCGGGGAACACTGAAGCTTTCTTT. The chain is built from TRBV5-1 and TRBJ1-1; possibly TRBD1 for D (5 bases). The V gene lost 4 bases and the J gene lost 1 base, with 11 bases spanning the gap. Germline V lookup: CDR1 SGHRS, CDR2 YFSETQ. This CDR3 is built from 14 residues.

V is TRBV6-1 and J is TRBJ2-5; 11 bases match TRBD1. CDR1 MNHNS and CDR2 SASEGT come from the germline V gene. The CDR3 totals 14 residues. After removal of 4 bases from V and 4 bases from J, the junction contained 2 bases not matched to a gene. The CDR3 DNA reads as TGTGCCAGCAGTGGGACAGGGGGCTTAGAGACCCAGTACTTC. Protein product: CASSGTGGLETQYF.

This chain links TRBV11-2 with TRBJ2-3, with 12 nucleotides matching TRBD2. This CDR3 spans 17 amino acids. Germline CDR1 SGHAT, CDR2 FQNNGV. J gave up 5 bases and V 5 bases, and 11 bases lay outside the gene matches. This chain's CDR3 is CASSTPSGRAPLDTQYF. CDR3 in DNA: TGTGCCAGCAGCACCCCTAGCGGGAGGGCCCCTTTAGATACGCAGTATTTT.

In its sample, this clone was seen a few times. Other DNA sequences in the sample encode the same CDR3. The genes are TRBV2 and TRBJ2-1; unclear D gene. The CDR3 has 11 amino acids. Trimming pared 3 bases from V and 3 bases from J, leaving 0 bases between. Per the germline V gene, CDR1 is SNHLY and CDR2 is FYNNEI. The CDR3 DNA sequence: TGTGCCAGCAGTGACTACAATGAGCAGTTCTTC. Its translation is CASSDYNEQFF.

The chain uses TRBV7-2 and TRBJ1-6; 9 positions match TRBD1. The germline gives CDR1 SGHTA, CDR2 FQGNSA. The CDR3 is 16 amino acids. Trimming at V came to 5 bases and at J to 10 bases, leaving 12 bases not matched to a gene. The CDR3 reads CASSPQGAGNGSPLHF. The CDR3 bases are TGTGCCAGCAGCCCACAGGGGGCGGGGAATGGGTCACCCCTCCACTTT.

This chain connects TRBV5-1 to TRBJ2-5, with a weak D call TRBD1 (6 bases). CDR1 and CDR2 from the germline V gene are SGHRS and YFSETQ. The CDR3 has 13 residues. Trimming pared 4 bases from V and 5 bases from J, leaving 12 bases between. CDR3 bases: TGCGCCAGCAGCCCCACAGGGTTGGAGACCCAGTACTTC. It yields the protein CASSPTGLETQYF.

V usage is TRBV4-2 and J usage is TRBJ2-3; 8 bases align to TRBD2. The CDR3 is 15 amino acids. V lost 5 bases to trimming and J lost 5 bases; unmatched junction nucleotides: 9. Germline V CDR1 and CDR2: LGHNA, YNFKEQ. The CDR3 DNA sequence: TGTGCCAGCAGCATACCGGGACTAGGAGTAGATACGCAGTATTTT. It specifies CASSIPGLGVDTQYF.

In DNA, the CDR3 is TGTGCCAGTAGTCCCACCGTCTACAGGGACCAAGAGACCCAGTACTTC. It is translated as CASSPTVYRDQETQYF. The chain is built from TRBV19 and TRBJ2-5, with a possible D match to TRBD1 (6 bases). With 5 bases removed from V and 0 bases from J, the gap between germline ends came to 16 bases. Germline V gene sequence: CDR1 LNHDA, CDR2 SQIVND (reference sequence). This CDR3 contains 16 residues.

The rearrangement joins TRBV29-1 to TRBJ1-1; no clear D. The CDR3 loop spans 13 amino acids. With 2 bases removed from V and 0 bases from J, the gap between germline ends came to 7 bases. Germline V CDR1 and CDR2: SQVTM, ANQGSEA. CDR3 protein: CSVERRLNTEAFF. CDR3 DNA: TGCAGCGTTGAAAGGCGGTTGAACACTGAAGCTTTCTTT.

The rearrangement links TRBV21-1 to TRBJ2-3. TRBV21-1 corresponds to a pseudogene. The CDR3 consists of 9 residues. CDR3 region: CASSKCQLF. CDR3 DNA sequence: TGTGCCAGCAGCAAGTGCCAGCTTTTT.

The chain couples TRBV19 to TRBJ1-2, with 10 positions matching TRBD1. The junction had 3 bases not matched to a gene; V was cut back by 6 bases and J by 8 bases. Germline lookup yields CDR1 LNHDA and CDR2 SQIVND (reference sequence). There are 12 residues in the CDR3. Written as DNA, the CDR3 is TGTGCCAGTAGCCGGACAGGGGGAGGCTACACCTTC. Amino acid sequence: CASSRTGGGYTF.

The chain uses TRBV5-1 and TRBJ2-1; TRBD1 agrees at 10 bases. The CDR3 runs 17 residues. V gave up 2 bases and J gave up 8 bases; unmatched junction bases: 13. In germline, CDR1 is SGHRS, CDR2 YFSETQ. The CDR3 nucleotides are TGCGCCAGCAGCTTTTGGACAGGGGGTTCCCCGGGACATGAGCAGTTCTTC. Translating it yields CASSFWTGGSPGHEQFF.

The chain recombines TRBV6-4 with TRBJ2-2, with D unclear. Trimming pared 2 bases from V and 2 bases from J, leaving 12 bases between. The CDR3 is 16 residues long. Germline V lookup: CDR1 MRHNA, CDR2 SNTAGT. CDR3 in amino acids: CASSDDRTGNTGELFF. The CDR3 DNA sequence: TGTGCCAGCAGTGACGATAGGACGGGCAACACCGGGGAGCTGTTTTTT.

This chain uses TRBV10-2 with TRBJ2-3, with 9 nucleotides matching TRBD2. The CDR3 has 16 residues. The V segment lost 6 bases and the J segment 4 bases; nucleotides outside the gene matches: 11. The V gene's germline CDR1 is WSHSY and CDR2 SAAADI. The CDR3 DNA is TGCGCCAGCAGAGCCCTAGCGGGATCTGGGGCAGATACGCAGTATTTT. It encodes CASRALAGSGADTQYF.

The chain recombines TRBV6-5 with TRBJ2-1; no clear D gene. Germline V gene lookup returns CDR1 MNHEY and CDR2 SVGAGI. The CDR3 loop spans 11 amino acids. The ends were cut back, 7 bases at V and 3 bases at J, with 4 bases in the middle. The CDR3 DNA is TGTGCCAGCAAACTCTACAATGAGCAGTTCTTC. Translating it yields CASKLYNEQFF.